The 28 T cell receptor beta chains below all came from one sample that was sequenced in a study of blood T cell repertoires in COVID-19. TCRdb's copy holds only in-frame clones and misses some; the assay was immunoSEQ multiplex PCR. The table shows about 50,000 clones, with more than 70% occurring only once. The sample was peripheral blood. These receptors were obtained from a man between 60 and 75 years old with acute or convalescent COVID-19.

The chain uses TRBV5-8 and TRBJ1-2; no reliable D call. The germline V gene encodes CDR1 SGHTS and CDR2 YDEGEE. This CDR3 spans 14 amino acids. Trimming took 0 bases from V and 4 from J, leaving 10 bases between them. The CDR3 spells CASSLGRTGYGYTF. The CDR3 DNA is TGTGCCAGCAGCTTGGGCAGAACGGGCTATGGCTACACCTTC. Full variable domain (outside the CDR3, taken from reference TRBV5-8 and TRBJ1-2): EAGVTQSPTHLIKTRGQQATLRCSPISGHTSVYWYQQALGLGLQFLLWYDEGEERNRGNFPPRFSGRQFPNYSSELNVNALELEDSALYLCASSLGRTGYGYTFGSGTRLTVV.

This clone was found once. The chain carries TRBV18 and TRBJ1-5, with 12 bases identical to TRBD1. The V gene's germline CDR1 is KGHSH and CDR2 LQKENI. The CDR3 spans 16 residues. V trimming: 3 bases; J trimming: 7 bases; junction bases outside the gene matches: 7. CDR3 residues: CASSPPGQGARQPQHF. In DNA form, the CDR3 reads TGTGCCAGCTCACCTCCGGGACAGGGGGCACGACAGCCCCAGCATTTT.

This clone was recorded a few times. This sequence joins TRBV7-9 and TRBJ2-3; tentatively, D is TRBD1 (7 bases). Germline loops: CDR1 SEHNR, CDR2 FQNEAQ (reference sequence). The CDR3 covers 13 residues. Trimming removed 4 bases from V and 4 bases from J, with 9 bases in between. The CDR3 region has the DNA TGTGCCAGCAGCTCAGGGGGGCCAGATACGCAGTATTTT. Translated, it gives CASSSGGPDTQYF. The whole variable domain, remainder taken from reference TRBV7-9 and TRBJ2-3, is DTGVSQNPRHKITKRGQNVTFRCDPISEHNRLYWYRQTLGQGPEFLTYFQNEAQLEKSRLLSDRFSAERPKGSFSTLEIQRTEQGDSAMYLCASSSGGPDTQYFGPGTRLTVL.

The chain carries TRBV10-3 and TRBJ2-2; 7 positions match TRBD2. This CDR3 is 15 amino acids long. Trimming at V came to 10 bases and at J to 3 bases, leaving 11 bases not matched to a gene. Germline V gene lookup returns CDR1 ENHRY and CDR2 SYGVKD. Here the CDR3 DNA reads TGTGCCACTTCCGCGGGCGGGGGATACACCGGGGAGCTGTTTTTT. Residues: CATSAGGGYTGELFF.

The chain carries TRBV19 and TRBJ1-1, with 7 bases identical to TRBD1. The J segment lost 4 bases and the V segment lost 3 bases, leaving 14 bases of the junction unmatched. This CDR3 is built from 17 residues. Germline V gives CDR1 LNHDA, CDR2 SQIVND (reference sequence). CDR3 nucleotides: TGTGCCAGTAGTATTAATAACAGGGGATTGACGGGCACTGAAGCTTTCTTT. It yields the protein CASSINNRGLTGTEAFF.

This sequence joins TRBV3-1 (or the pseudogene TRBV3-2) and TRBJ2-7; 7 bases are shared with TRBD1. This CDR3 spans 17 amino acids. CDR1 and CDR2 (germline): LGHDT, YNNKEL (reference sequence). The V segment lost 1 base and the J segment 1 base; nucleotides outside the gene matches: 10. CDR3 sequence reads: CASSQAFSSRGSYEQYF. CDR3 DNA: TGTGCCAGCAGCCAAGCGTTCTCTTCCAGGGGGTCCTACGAGCAGTACTTC.

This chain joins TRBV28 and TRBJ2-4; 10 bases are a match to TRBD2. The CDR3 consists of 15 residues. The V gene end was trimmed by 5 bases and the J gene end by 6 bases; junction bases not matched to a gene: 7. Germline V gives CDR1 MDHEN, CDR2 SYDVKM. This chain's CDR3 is CASSSGRASGNIQYF. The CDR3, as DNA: TGTGCCAGCAGTAGCGGGAGGGCCTCGGGAAACATTCAGTACTTC.

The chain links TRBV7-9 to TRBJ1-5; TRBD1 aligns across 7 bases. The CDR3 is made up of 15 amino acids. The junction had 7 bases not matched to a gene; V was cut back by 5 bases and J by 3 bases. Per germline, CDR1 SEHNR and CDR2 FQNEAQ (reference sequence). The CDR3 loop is CASSVGTVDNQPQHF. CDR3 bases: TGTGCCAGCAGCGTCGGGACAGTTGACAATCAGCCCCAGCATTTT.

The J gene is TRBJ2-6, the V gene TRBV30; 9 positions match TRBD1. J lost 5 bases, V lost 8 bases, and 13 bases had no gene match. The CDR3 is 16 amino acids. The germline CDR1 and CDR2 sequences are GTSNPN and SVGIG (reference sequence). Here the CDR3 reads CAALQGAFLRANVLTF. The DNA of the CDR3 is TGTGCCGCCTTACAGGGGGCCTTCTTGAGGGCCAACGTCCTGACTTTC.

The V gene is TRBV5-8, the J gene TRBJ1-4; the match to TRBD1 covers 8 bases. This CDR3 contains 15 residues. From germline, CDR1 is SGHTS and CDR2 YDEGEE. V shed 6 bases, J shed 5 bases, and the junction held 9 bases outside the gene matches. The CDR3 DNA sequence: TGTGCCAGCAACACCGGGACAGGAGTAAATGAAAAACTGTTTTTT. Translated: CASNTGTGVNEKLFF. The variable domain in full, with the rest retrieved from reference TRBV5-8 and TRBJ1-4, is EAGVTQSPTHLIKTRGQQATLRCSPISGHTSVYWYQQALGLGLQFLLWYDEGEERNRGNFPPRFSGRQFPNYSSELNVNALELEDSALYLCASNTGTGVNEKLFFGSGTQLSVL.

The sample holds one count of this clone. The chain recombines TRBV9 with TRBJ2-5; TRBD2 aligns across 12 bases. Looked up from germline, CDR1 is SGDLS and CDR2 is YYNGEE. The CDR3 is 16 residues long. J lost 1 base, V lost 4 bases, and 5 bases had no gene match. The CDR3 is CASSPRGLAGQETQYF. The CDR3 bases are TGTGCCAGCAGCCCGAGGGGACTAGCGGGCCAAGAGACCCAGTACTTC. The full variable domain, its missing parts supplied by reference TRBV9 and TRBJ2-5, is DSGVTQTPKHLITATGQRVTLRCSPRSGDLSVYWYQQSLDQGLQFLIQYYNGEERAKGNILERFSAQQFPDLHSELNLSSLELGDSALYFCASSPRGLAGQETQYFGPGTRLLVL.

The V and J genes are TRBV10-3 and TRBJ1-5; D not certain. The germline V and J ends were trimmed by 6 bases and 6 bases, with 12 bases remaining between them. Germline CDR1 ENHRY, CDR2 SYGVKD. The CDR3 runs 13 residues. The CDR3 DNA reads TGTGCCATCAGCCCCGCGAGCCGTCAGCCCCAGCATTTT. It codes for CAISPASRQPQHF.

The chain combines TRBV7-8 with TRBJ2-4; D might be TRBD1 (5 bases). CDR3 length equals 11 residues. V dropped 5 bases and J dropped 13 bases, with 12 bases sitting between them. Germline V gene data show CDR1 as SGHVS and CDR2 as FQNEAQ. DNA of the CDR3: TGTGCCAGCAGCCCACAGGAAGACCAGTACTTC. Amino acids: CASSPQEDQYF. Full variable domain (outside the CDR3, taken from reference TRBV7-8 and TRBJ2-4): GAGVSQSPRYKVAKRGQDVALRCDPISGHVSLFWYQQALGQGPEFLTYFQNEAQLDKSGLPSDRFFAERPEGSVSTLKIQRTQQEDSAVYLCASSPQEDQYFGAGTRLSVL.

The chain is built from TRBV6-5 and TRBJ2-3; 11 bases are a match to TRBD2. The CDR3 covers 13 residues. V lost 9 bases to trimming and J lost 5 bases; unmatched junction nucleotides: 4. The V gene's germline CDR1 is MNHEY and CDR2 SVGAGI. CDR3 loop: CASVAGGVDTQYF. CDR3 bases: TGTGCCAGTGTAGCGGGAGGGGTAGATACGCAGTATTTT.

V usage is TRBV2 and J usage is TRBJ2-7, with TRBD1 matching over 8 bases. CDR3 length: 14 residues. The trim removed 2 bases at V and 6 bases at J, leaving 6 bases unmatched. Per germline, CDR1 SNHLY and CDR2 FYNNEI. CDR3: CASSETADRGEQYF. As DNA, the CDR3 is TGTGCCAGCAGTGAAACGGCCGACAGGGGCGAGCAGTACTTC.

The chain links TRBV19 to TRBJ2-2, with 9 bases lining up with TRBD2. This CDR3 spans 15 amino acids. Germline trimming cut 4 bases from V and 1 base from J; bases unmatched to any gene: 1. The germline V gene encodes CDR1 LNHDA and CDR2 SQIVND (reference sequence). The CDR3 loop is CASSSGRVNTGELFF. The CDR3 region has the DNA TGTGCCAGTAGTAGCGGGAGGGTGAACACCGGGGAGCTGTTTTTT.

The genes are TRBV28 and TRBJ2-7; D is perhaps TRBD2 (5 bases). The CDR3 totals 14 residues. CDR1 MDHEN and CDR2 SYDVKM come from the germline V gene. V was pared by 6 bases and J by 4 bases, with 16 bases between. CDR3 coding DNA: TGTGCCAGCAGCCCATCCGGGGTAGGGTACGAGCAGTACTTC. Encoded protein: CASSPSGVGYEQYF.

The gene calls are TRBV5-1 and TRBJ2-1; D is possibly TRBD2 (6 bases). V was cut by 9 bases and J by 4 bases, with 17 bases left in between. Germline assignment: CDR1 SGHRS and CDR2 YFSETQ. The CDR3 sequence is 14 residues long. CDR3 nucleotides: TGCGCCACCAGTGTCGGGACTCAATACAATGAGCAGTTCTTC. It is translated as CATSVGTQYNEQFF.

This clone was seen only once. This CDR3 is CASSPTLGTNNSPLHF. CDR3 DNA sequence: TGTGCCAGCTCACCGACCCTGGGGACAAATAATTCACCCCTCCACTTT. The gene calls are TRBV18 and TRBJ1-6; a weak D match, TRBD1 (6 bases). Germline CDR1 KGHSH, CDR2 LQKENI. This CDR3 is 16 amino acids long. With 3 bases removed from V and 5 bases from J, the gap between germline ends came to 14 bases.

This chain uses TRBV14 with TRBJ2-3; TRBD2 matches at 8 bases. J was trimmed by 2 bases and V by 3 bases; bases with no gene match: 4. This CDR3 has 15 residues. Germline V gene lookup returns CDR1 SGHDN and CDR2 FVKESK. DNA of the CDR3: TGTGCCAGCAGCCACGGACTAGCCTCCACAGATACGCAGTATTTT. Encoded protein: CASSHGLASTDTQYF. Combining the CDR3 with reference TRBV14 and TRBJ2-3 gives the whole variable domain EAGVTQFPSHSVIEKGQTVTLRCDPISGHDNLYWYRRVMGKEIKFLLHFVKESKQDESGMPNNRFLAERTGGTYSTLKVQPAELEDSGVYFCASSHGLASTDTQYFGPGTRLTVL.

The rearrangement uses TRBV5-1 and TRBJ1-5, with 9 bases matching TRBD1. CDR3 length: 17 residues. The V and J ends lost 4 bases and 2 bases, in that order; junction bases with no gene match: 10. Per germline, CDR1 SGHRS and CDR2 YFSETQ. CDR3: CASSVSQGARRNQPQHF. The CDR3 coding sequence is TGCGCCAGCAGCGTTTCACAGGGGGCTAGGCGCAATCAGCCCCAGCATTTT.

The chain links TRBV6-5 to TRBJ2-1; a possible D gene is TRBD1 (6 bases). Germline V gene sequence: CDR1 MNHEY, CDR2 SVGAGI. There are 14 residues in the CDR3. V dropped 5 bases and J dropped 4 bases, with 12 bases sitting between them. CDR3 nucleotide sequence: TGTGCCAGCAGTAAGGGGGTGGTTTACAATGAGCAGTTCTTC. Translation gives CASSKGVVYNEQFF.

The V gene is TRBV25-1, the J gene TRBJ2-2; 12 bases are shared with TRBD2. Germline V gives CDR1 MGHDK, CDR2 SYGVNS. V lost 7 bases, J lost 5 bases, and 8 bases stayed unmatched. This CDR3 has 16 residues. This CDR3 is CASTRTSGDRTGELFF. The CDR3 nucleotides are TGTGCCAGCACAAGGACTAGCGGGGACAGAACCGGGGAGCTGTTTTTT.

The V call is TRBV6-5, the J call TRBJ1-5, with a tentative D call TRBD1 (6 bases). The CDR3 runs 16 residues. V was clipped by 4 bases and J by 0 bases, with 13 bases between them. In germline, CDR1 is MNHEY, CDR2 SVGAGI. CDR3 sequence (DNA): TGTGCCAGCAGTTCAAACAGGGACCTTAGCAATCAGCCCCAGCATTTT. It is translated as CASSSNRDLSNQPQHF.

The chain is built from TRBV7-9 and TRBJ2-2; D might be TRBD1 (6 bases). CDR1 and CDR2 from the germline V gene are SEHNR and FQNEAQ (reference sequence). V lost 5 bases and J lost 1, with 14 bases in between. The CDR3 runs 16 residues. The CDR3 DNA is TGTGCCAGCAGCGGGAGAGGGGGAATGAACACCGGGGAGCTGTTTTTT. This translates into CASSGRGGMNTGELFF. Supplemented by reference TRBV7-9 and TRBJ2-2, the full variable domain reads DTGVSQNPRHKITKRGQNVTFRCDPISEHNRLYWYRQTLGQGPEFLTYFQNEAQLEKSRLLSDRFSAERPKGSFSTLEIQRTEQGDSAMYLCASSGRGGMNTGELFFGEGSRLTVL.

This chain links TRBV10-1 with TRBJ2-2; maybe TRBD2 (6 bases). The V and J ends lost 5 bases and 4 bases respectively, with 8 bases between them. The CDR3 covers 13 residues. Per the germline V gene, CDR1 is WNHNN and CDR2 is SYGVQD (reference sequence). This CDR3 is CASSRGITGELFF. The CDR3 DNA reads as TGCGCCAGCAGTCGGGGGATCACCGGGGAGCTGTTTTTT.

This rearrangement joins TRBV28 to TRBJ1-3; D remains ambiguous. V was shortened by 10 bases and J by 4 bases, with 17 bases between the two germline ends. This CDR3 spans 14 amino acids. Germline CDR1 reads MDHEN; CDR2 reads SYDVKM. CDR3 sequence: CATTSGGSGNTIYF. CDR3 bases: TGTGCCACCACCTCGGGAGGGTCAGGAAACACCATATATTTT.

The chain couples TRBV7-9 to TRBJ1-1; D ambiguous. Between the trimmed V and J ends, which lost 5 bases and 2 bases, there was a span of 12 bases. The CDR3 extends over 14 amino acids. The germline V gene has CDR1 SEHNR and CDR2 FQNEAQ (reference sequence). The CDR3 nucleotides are TGTGCCAGCAGCCCCTGGCGGGTTAACACTGAAGCTTTCTTT. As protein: CASSPWRVNTEAFF.